This T cell receptor beta chain was retrieved from a study of post-analysis software for immune sequencing data. Overall study: The patients showed relapsing-remitting, secondary progressive and progressive-relapsing multiple sclerosis courses. The study, taken as a whole, reports: Strong co-clustering by F measure was evident for samples that had been prepared in the same batch. Versus controls, multiple sclerosis patients showed significantly lower diversity (normalized Chao1). Patients used several TRBV segments, including TRBV5-6, TRBV5-1 and TRBV20-1, more often than controls.

Germline CDR1 SGHAT, CDR2 FQNNGV. V was clipped by 5 bases and J by 6 bases; unmatched bases: 8. The CDR3 covers 14 residues. Details on this clonotype: Its antigen remains unidentified.

Built from TCR beta cDNA, the libraries had unique molecular identifiers in them. T cells numbering roughly 0.9 to 10 million yielded cDNA molecules that totaled roughly 500,000. TCRdb analysed the PCR reads with MiXCR anew, one entry per CDR3 protein. The top ten clones hold over 9% of a sample with some 690,000 distinct CDR3 sequences, 59% of them seen once. Sequencing was done on a sample of blood. This receptor was obtained from a girl aged 2 to 10 with multiple sclerosis. V and J are TRBV11-2 and TRBJ1-2; TRBD1 matches 8 bases. CDR3 nucleotide sequence: TGTGCCAGCAGCCCGGACAGGGACCGGGATGGCTACACCTTC. Protein: CASSPDRDRDGYTF.